The entry below gives a single TCR beta chain sequence along with its context. The record originates from a study of shared T cell receptors in the human thymus. The germline V gene encodes CDR1 MNHNY and CDR2 SVGAGI (reference sequence). Trimming removed 5 bases from V and 8 bases from J; junction bases left unmatched: 3. The CDR3 is made up of 15 amino acids. Sequencing was performed with immunoSEQ multiplex PCR; in TCRdb, only in-frame clones are kept and a portion is missing. The table includes about 660,000 clones, around 87% detected once. A further study also used this sample, focusing on human thymus T cells. From that report: Surgeons resected thymus tissue during corrective heart surgery. Apparent skewing of V and J gene usage characterized both thymic and blood repertoires. Unrelated people showed highly overlapping thymic repertoires, related research reported.

The receptor was derived from a boy less than two years old with a congenital heart defect. Sequenced input: thymocytes. The chain recombines TRBV6-6 with TRBJ2-1, with 16 bases fitting TRBD2. This CDR3 is CASSGTSGRVHEQFF. The DNA of the CDR3 is TGTGCCAGCAGTGGGACTAGCGGGAGGGTCCATGAGCAGTTCTTC.